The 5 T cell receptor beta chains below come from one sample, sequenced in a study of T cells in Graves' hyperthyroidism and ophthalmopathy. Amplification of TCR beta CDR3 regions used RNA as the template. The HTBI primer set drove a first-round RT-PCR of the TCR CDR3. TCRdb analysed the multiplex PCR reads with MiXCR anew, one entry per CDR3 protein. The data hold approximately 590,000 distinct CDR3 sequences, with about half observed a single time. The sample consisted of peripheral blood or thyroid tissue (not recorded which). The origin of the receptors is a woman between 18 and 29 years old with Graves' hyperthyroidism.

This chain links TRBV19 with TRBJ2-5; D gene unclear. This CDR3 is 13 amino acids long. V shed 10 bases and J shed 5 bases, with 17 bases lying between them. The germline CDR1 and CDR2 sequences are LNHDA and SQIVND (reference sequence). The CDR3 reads CATSRNNRETQYF. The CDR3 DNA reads TGTGCCACATCGAGAAACAATAGGGAGACCCAGTACTTC.

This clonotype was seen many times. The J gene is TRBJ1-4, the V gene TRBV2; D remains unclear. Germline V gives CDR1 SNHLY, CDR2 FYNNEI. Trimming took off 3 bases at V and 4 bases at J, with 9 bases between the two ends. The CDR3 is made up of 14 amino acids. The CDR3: CASSDPSSNEKLFF. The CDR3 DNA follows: TGTGCCAGCAGTGATCCGTCGAGTAATGAAAAACTGTTTTTT.

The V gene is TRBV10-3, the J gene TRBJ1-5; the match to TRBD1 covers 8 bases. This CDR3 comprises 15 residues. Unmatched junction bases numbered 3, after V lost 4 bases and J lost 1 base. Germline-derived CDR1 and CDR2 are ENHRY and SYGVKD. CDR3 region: CAISAGGLSNQPQHF. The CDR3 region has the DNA TGTGCCATCAGTGCAGGGGGCCTAAGCAATCAGCCCCAGCATTTT.

The CDR3 is CSARAGRDGYTF. DNA of the CDR3: TGCAGTGCTAGAGCGGGGAGGGATGGCTACACCTTC. The chain employs TRBV20-1 and TRBJ1-2; unclear D gene. V was shortened by 1 base and J by 6 bases, with 9 bases between the two germline ends. Germline CDR1 and CDR2: DFQATT and SNEGSKA (reference sequence). CDR3 length equals 12 residues.

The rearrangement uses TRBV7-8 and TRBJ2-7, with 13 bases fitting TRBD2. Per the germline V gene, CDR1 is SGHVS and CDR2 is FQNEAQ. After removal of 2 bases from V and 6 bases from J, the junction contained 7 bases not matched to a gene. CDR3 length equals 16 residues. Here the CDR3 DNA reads TGTGCCAGCAGCTTATACGGGACTAGCGGGACGGTCGAGCAGTACTTC. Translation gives CASSLYGTSGTVEQYF.